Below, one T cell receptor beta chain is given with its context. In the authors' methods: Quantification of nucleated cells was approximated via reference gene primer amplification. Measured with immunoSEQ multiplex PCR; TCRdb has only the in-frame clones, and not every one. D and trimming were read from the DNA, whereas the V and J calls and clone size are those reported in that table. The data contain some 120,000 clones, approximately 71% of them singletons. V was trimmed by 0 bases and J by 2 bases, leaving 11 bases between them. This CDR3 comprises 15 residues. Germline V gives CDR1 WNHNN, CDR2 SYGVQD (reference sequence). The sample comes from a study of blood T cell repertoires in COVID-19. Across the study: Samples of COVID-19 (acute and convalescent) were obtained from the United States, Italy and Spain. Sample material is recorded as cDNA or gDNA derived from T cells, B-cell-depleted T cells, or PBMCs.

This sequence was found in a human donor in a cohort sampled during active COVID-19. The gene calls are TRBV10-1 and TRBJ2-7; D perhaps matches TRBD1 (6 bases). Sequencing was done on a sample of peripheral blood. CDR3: CASSESIQGPYEQYF. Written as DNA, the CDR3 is TGCGCCAGCAGTGAGTCGATCCAGGGGCCCTACGAGCAGTACTTC.